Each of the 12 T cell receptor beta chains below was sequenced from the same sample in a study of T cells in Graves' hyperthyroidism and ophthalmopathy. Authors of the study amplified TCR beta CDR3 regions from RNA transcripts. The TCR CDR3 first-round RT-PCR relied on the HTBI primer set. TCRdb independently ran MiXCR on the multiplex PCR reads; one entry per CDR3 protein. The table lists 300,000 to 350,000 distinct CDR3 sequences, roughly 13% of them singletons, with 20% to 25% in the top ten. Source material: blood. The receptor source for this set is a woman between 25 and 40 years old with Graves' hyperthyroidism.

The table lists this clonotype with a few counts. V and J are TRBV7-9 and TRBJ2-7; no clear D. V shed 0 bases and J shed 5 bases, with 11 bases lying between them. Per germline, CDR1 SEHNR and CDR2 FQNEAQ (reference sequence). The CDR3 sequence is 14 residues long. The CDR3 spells CASSLAGRTNEQYF. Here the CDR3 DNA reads TGTGCCAGCAGCTTAGCGGGCAGGACCAACGAGCAGTACTTC. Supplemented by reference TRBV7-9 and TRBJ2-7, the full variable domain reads DTGVSQNPRHKITKRGQNVTFRCDPISEHNRLYWYRQTLGQGPEFLTYFQNEAQLEKSRLLSDRFSAERPKGSFSTLEIQRTEQGDSAMYLCASSLAGRTNEQYFGPGTRLTVT.

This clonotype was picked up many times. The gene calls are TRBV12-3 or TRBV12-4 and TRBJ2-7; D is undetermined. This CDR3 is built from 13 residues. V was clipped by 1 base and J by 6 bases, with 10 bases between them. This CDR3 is CASSLVGVGEQYF. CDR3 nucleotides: TGTGCCAGCAGTTTAGTTGGGGTGGGCGAGCAGTACTTC.

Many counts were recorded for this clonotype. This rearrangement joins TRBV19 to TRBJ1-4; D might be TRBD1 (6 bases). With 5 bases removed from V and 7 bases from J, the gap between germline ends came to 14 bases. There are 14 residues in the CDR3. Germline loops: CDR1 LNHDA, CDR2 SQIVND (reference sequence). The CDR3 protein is CASSVTGAGEKLFF. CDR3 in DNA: TGTGCCAGTAGTGTTACGGGGGCCGGTGAAAAACTGTTTTTT.

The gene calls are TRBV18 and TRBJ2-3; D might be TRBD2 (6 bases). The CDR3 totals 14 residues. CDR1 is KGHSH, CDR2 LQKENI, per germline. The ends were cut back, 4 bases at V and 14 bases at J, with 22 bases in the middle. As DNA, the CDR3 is TGTGCCAGCTCACAGAGGCTAGCGCTACCAAACCTGTATTTT. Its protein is CASSQRLALPNLYF. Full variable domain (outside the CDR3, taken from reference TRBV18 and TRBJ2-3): NAGVMQNPRHLVRRRGQEARLRCSPMKGHSHVYWYRQLPEEGLKFMVYLQKENIIDESGMPKERFSAEFPKEGPSILRIQQVVRGDSAAYFCASSQRLALPNLYFGPGTRLTVL.

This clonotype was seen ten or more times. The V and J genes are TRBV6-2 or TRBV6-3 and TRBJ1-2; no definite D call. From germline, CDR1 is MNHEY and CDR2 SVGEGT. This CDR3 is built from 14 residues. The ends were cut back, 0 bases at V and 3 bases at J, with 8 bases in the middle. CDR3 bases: TGTGCCAGCAGTTACTCGAGGACGGACTATGGCTACACCTTC. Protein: CASSYSRTDYGYTF.

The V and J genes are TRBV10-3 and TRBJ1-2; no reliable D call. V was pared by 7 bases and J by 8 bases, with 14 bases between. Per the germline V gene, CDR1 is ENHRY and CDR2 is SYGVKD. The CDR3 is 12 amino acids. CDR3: CAIMGLTGGYTF. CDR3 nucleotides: TGTGCCATCATGGGCCTTACGGGCGGCTACACCTTC.

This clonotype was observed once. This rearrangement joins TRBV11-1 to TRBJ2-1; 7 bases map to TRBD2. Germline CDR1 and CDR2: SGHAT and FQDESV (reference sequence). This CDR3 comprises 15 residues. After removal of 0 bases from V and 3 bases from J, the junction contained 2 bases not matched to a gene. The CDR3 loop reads CASSLAASGYNEQFF. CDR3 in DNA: TGTGCCAGCAGCTTAGCGGCTAGCGGCTACAATGAGCAGTTCTTC.

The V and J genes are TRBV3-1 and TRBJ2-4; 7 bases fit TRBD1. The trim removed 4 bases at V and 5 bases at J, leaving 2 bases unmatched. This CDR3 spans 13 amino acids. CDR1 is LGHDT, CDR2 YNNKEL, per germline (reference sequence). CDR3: CASSLQGENIQYF. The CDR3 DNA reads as TGTGCCAGCAGCCTCCAGGGGGAAAACATTCAGTACTTC. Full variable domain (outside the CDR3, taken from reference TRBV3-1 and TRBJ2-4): DTAVSQTPKYLVTQMGNDKSIKCEQNLGHDTMYWYKQDSKKFLKIMFSYNNKELIINETVPNRFSPKSPDKAHLNLHINSLELGDSAVYFCASSLQGENIQYFGAGTRLSVL.

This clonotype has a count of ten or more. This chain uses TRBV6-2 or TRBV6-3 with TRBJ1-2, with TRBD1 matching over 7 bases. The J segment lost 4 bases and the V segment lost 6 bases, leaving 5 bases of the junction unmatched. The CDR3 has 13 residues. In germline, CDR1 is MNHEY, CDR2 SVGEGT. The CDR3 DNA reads TGTGCCAGCAGCCAAGGGACAGCCTATGGCTACACCTTC. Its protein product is CASSQGTAYGYTF.

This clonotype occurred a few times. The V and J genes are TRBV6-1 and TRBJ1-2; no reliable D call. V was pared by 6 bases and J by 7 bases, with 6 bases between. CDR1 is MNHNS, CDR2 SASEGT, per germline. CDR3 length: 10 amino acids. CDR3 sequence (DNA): TGTGCCAGCAGGCGCAGTGGCTACACCTTC. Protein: CASRRSGYTF.

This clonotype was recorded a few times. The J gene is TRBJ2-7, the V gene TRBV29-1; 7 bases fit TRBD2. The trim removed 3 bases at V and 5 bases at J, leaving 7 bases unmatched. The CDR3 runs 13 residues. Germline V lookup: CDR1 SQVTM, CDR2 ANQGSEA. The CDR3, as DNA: TGCAGCGTTGAGCGGGAGAGCGGCCACGAGCAGTACTTC. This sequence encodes CSVERESGHEQYF.

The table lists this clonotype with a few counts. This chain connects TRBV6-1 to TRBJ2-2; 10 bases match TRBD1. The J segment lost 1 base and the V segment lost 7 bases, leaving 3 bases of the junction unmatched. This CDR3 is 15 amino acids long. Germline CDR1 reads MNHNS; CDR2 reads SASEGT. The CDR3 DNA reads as TGTGCCAGCAACGACAGGGGGCGGAACACCGGGGAGCTGTTTTTT. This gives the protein CASNDRGRNTGELFF.